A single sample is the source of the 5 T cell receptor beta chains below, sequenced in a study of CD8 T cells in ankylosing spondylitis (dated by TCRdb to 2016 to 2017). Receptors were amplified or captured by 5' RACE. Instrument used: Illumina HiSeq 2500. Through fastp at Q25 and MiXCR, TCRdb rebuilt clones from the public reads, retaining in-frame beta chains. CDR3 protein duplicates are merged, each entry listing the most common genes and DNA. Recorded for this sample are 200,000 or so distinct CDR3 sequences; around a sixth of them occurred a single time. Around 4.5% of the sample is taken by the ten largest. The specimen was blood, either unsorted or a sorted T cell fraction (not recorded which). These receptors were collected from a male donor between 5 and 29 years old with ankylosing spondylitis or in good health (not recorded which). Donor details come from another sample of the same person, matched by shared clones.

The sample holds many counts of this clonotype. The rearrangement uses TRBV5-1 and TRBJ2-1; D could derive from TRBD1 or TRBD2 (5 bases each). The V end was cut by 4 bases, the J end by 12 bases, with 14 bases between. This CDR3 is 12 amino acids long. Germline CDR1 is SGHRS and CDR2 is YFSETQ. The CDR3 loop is CASSPGPLRQFF. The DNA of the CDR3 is TGCGCCAGCAGCCCGGGACCCCTCCGGCAGTTCTTC.

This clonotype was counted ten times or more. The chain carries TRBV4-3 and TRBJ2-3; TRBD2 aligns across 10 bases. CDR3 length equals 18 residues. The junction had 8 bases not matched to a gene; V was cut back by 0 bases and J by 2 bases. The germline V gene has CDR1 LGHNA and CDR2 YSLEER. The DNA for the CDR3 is TGCGCCAGCAGCCAAGACAAGCTAGCGGGGGTAATCACAGATACGCAGTATTTT. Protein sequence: CASSQDKLAGVITDTQYF.

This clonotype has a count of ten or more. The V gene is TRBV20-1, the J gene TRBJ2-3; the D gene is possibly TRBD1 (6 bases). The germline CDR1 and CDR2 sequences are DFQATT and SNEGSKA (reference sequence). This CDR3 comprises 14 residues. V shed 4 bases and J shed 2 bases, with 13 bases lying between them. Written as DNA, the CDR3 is TGCAGTGCTACGAGGACAGCAAACACAGATACGCAGTATTTT. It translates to CSATRTANTDTQYF.

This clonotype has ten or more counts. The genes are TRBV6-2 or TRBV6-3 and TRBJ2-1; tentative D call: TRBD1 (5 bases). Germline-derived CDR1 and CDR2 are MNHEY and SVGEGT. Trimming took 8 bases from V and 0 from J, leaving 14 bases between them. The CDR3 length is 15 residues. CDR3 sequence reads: CASCGGASSYNEQFF. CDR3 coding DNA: TGTGCCAGCTGCGGTGGGGCAAGCTCCTACAATGAGCAGTTCTTC.

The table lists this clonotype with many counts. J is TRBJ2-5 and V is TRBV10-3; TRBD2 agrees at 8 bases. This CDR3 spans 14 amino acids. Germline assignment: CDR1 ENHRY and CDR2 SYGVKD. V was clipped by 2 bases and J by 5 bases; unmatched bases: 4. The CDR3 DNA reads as TGTGCCATCAGTGAGACGGGAGGGCCCGAGACCCAGTACTTC. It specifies CAISETGGPETQYF.